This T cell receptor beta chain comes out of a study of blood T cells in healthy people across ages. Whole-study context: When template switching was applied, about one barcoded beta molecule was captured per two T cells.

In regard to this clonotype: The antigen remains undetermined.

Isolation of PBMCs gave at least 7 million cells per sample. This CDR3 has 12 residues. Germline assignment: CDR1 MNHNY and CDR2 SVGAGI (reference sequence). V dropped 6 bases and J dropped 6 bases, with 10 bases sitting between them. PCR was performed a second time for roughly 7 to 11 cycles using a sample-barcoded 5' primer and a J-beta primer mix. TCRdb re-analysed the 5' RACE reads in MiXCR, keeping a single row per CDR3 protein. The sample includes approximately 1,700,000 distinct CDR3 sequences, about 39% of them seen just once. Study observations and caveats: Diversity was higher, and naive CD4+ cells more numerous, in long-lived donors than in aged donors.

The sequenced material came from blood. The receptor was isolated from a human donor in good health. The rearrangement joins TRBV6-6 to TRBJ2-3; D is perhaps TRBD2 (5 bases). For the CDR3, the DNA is TGTGCCAGCAGGGCGGGTGGGGATACGCAGTATTTT. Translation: CASRAGGDTQYF.